Here is one TCR beta chain with its context. The CDR3 runs 15 residues. Trimming removed 5 bases from V and 5 bases from J; junction bases left unmatched: 8. Germline values: CDR1 MNHNY, CDR2 SVGAGI (reference sequence). Measured with immunoSEQ multiplex PCR; TCRdb has only the in-frame clones, and not every one. The repertoire includes a few million clones, approximately 92% of them detected once, and over 0.12% sits in the top ten. This sample was taken from a study of shared clonotypes between healthy human individuals. The genes are TRBV6-6 and TRBJ2-2; 7 bases line up with TRBD2. The source is a man younger than 30 in good health. The sample comprised naive CD4+ T cells sorted from blood. Specified subset: CD45RA+ positively selected. CDR3 sequence reads: CASSVGLVTTGELFF. The CDR3 nucleotides read TGTGCCAGCAGTGTTGGACTAGTGACTACCGGGGAGCTGTTTTTT.